The sequence of this T cell receptor (beta chain) was determined in a study of beta chain features in type 1 diabetes. Study-wide background: Patients shared similar age, gender and cell yields with healthy donors. Study results and limitations: In the patient group, naive, central memory and Treg TCRB repertoires seemed more alike than in the healthy donor group. PCR could preferentially amplify shorter templates, alike in patients and controls. Among all four CD4+ subsets, Type 1 diabetes patients had TCRB CDR3s that were moderately but significantly shorter.

Reverse transcription of all isolated RNA meant that expressed TCRB transcripts were sequenced. Profiling relied on immunoSEQ multiplex PCR, and the TCRdb table lists in-frame clones only, not all of them. The sample has roughly 120,000 clones; approximately 39% are singletons. There are a few counts of this clone. Its target is not known. After removal of 1 base from V and 5 bases from J, the junction contained 4 bases not matched to a gene. The CDR3 runs 14 residues. Germline lookup yields CDR1 GTSNPN and CDR2 SVGIG (reference sequence). V usage is TRBV30 and J usage is TRBJ1-4; TRBD1 matches 7 bases. Sequenced: stem cell memory CD4+ T cells from blood. This clonotype was sampled from a woman aged 18-30 years in good health. The CDR3 sequence is CAWSGTGANEKLFF. CDR3 DNA sequence: TGTGCCTGGAGTGGGACAGGAGCGAATGAAAAACTGTTTTTT.